One sample yielded the 3 T cell receptor beta chains listed below, sequenced in a study of T cells after yellow fever vaccination. TCRdb reprocessed the 5' RACE reads via MiXCR and lists one record per CDR3 protein. The sample carries roughly 300,000 distinct CDR3 sequences, 8.1% recorded once. The sample was PBMCs, taken roughly 46 days after the first yellow fever vaccination. The receptors originated from a young man who received the YFV17D yellow fever vaccine.

This clonotype was counted many times. The rearrangement joins TRBV27 to TRBJ2-3, with D possibly TRBD2 on 6 matching bases. CDR1 and CDR2 from the germline V gene are MNHEY and SMNVEV (reference sequence). The CDR3 is made up of 14 amino acids. Trimming left V 2 bases short and J 6 bases short, with 12 bases between. The CDR3, as DNA: TGTGCCAGCAGTTTAGGAGGGAAGGTGGATACGCAGTATTTT. Translating gives CASSLGGKVDTQYF.

The chain has TRBV20-1 and TRBJ1-5; no clear D gene. Germline V lookup: CDR1 DFQATT, CDR2 SNEGSKA (reference sequence). This CDR3 is 13 amino acids long. V dropped 6 bases and J dropped 0 bases, with 9 bases sitting between them. CDR3 bases: TGCAGTGCCGTTCTTACTAGCAATCAGCCCCAGCATTTT. Amino acids: CSAVLTSNQPQHF.

V gene TRBV27 combines with J gene TRBJ1-6, with D perhaps matching TRBD1 (5 bases). Deletions cut 2 bases from V and 8 bases from J, with 13 bases between. The CDR3 totals 15 residues. The germline CDR1 and CDR2 sequences are MNHEY and SMNVEV (reference sequence). In nucleotides, the CDR3 is TGTGCCAGCAGTTTAGGGGGATCCTTGCATTCACCCCTCCACTTT. This codes for CASSLGGSLHSPLHF.